One and the same sample provided the 19 T cell receptor beta chains below, sequenced in a study of T cells in Graves' hyperthyroidism and ophthalmopathy. Using RNA transcripts as the source, TCR beta CDR3 regions were amplified. First-round RT-PCR targeting the TCR CDR3 was performed with the HTBI primer set. Each CDR3 protein gets one entry after TCRdb re-called the multiplex PCR reads with MiXCR. The sample yields about 420,000 distinct CDR3 sequences, about 13% seen once. The source material was blood. These receptors came from a woman in her late teens or twenties with Graves' hyperthyroidism.

This clonotype was counted many times. This chain uses TRBV20-1 with TRBJ2-6; D tentatively reads TRBD1 or TRBD2 (6 bases each). Germline-derived CDR1 and CDR2 are DFQATT and SNEGSKA (reference sequence). CDR3 length equals 17 residues. Deletions cut 1 base from V and 0 bases from J, with 13 bases between. CDR3 sequence: CSARAHGGGSGANVLTF. In DNA, the CDR3 is TGCAGTGCTAGAGCCCACGGAGGGGGCTCTGGGGCCAACGTCCTGACTTTC.

As regards this clonotype: A much larger clone sits a single nucleotide away, making a read error possible. The chain links TRBV9 to TRBJ1-2; 11 positions match TRBD1. Germline V gives CDR1 SGDLS, CDR2 YYNGEE. This CDR3 has 18 amino acids. CDR3 nucleotide sequence: TGTGCCAGCAGCGGTCCGGGACAGGGGGACAGCGTATCGGATGGCTGCACCTTC. This encodes CASSGPGQGDSVSDGCTF.

This clonotype has ten or more counts. The chain couples TRBV24-1 to TRBJ2-7, with 10 bases aligning to TRBD2. Germline assignment: CDR1 KGHDR and CDR2 SFDVKD. The CDR3 loop spans 16 amino acids. With V trimmed by 8 bases and J by 2 bases, 11 bases remained unmatched. CDR3 DNA: TGTGCCACCACTCATTTTACTAGCGGGAACACCTACGAGCAGTACTTC. Residues: CATTHFTSGNTYEQYF.

This clonotype was recorded many times. The chain is built from TRBV12-5 and TRBJ2-7; no clear D. The germline gives CDR1 LGHNT, CDR2 FRNRAP. V lost 4 bases, J lost 5 bases, and 9 bases lay in between. This CDR3 is 12 amino acids long. CDR3 protein: CASGSPANEQYF. CDR3 bases: TGTGCTAGTGGTTCCCCGGCTAACGAGCAGTACTTC.

Ten or more counts support this clonotype. The chain couples TRBV5-1 to TRBJ1-5, with 8 bases matching TRBD1. The V segment lost 4 bases and the J segment 2 bases; nucleotides outside the gene matches: 14. This CDR3 is 18 amino acids long. Germline values: CDR1 SGHRS, CDR2 YFSETQ. The chain's CDR3 is CASSPEPIGQGGNQPQHF. The CDR3 coding sequence is TGCGCCAGCAGCCCCGAGCCAATAGGACAGGGCGGCAATCAGCCCCAGCATTTT.

The chain combines TRBV20-1 with TRBJ1-4, with 8 bases that match TRBD1. With 0 bases clipped from V and 7 bases from J, the junction kept 7 bases outside the gene matches. CDR3 length: 15 residues. Germline V gene sequence: CDR1 DFQATT, CDR2 SNEGSKA (reference sequence). CDR3 region: CSARDSGRGLEKLFF. DNA for the CDR3: TGCAGTGCTAGAGATTCGGGCAGGGGGCTTGAAAAACTGTTTTTT.

Points on this clonotype: One base away lies a much larger clone, so this may be a sequencing read error. V and J are TRBV12-5 and TRBJ2-7; possible D gene TRBD2, 5 bases. Looked up from germline, CDR1 is LGHNT and CDR2 is FRNRAP. There are 13 residues in the CDR3. V was pared by 4 bases and J by 7 bases, with 14 bases between. The CDR3 is CASGSDHGNEQYF. In DNA, the CDR3 is TGTGCTAGTGGTTCAGACCACGGGAATGAGCAGTACTTC. Drawing the rest from reference TRBV12-5 and TRBJ2-7, the complete variable domain is DARVTQTPRHKVTEMGQEVTMRCQPILGHNTVFWYRQTMMQGLELLAYFRNRAPLDDSGMPKDRFSAEMPDATLATLKIQPSEPRDSAVYFCASGSDHGNEQYFGPGTRLTVT.

At least ten counts were recorded for this clonotype. The chain combines TRBV12-3 or TRBV12-4 with TRBJ2-7; tentative D call: TRBD2 (6 bases). This CDR3 is 13 amino acids long. Trimming left V 8 bases short and J 5 bases short, with 16 bases between. DNA for the CDR3: TGTGCCAGCGCCGAGACTAGTCCCAACGAGCAGTACTTC. Translating gives CASAETSPNEQYF.

This clonotype appeared a single time. The chain combines TRBV6-1 with TRBJ2-7, with D perhaps TRBD1 (6 bases). V lost 8 bases and J 1 base, leaving 9 bases between the germline ends. This CDR3 region has 12 residues. CDR1 is MNHNS, CDR2 SASEGT, per germline. CDR3 region: CASGDNSYEQYF. Here the CDR3 DNA reads TGTGCCAGCGGGGACAATTCCTACGAGCAGTACTTC.

This clonotype was seen repeatedly, ten times or more. V usage is TRBV6-5 and J usage is TRBJ2-7; no firm D call. The ends were cut back, 0 bases at V and 1 base at J, with 10 bases in the middle. The V gene's germline CDR1 is MNHEY and CDR2 SVGAGI. This CDR3 is 15 amino acids long. Written as DNA, the CDR3 is TGTGCCAGCAGTTACTCGTTAACGGCTTCCTACGAGCAGTACTTC. Translation: CASSYSLTASYEQYF.

This clonotype was counted only a few times. The genes are TRBV9 and TRBJ2-6, with 9 positions matching TRBD2. Germline V lookup: CDR1 SGDLS, CDR2 YYNGEE. The length of the CDR3 is 20 residues. Losses at the gene ends were 1 base for V and 1 base for J; bases not matched to a gene: 12. The DNA of the CDR3 is TGTGCCAGCAGCGTAATTCCGGGACTAGCTAGGGGTTCTGGGGCCAACGTCCTGACTTTC. It specifies CASSVIPGLARGSGANVLTF. Based on the CDR3 plus reference TRBV9 and TRBJ2-6, the full variable domain is DSGVTQTPKHLITATGQRVTLRCSPRSGDLSVYWYQQSLDQGLQFLIQYYNGEERAKGNILERFSAQQFPDLHSELNLSSLELGDSALYFCASSVIPGLARGSGANVLTFGAGSRLTVL.

The rearrangement links TRBV5-1 to TRBJ1-1; 12 nucleotides match TRBD1. Germline CDR1 reads SGHRS; CDR2 reads YFSETQ. V was pared by 7 bases and J by 4 bases, with 5 bases of the junction left unmatched. The CDR3 is made up of 14 amino acids. CDR3 loop: CASGTGGRGTEAFF. DNA for the CDR3: TGCGCCAGCGGGACAGGGGGCAGGGGCACTGAAGCTTTCTTT.

This chain links TRBV4-3 with TRBJ2-2, with a tentative D call TRBD1 (6 bases). Germline-derived CDR1 and CDR2 are LGHNA and YSLEER. The CDR3 contains 15 residues. The V and J ends lost 2 bases and 7 bases respectively, with 14 bases between them. The CDR3 loop is CASSQTTGSGGELFF. For the CDR3, the DNA is TGCGCCAGCAGCCAAACGACAGGCTCCGGCGGGGAGCTGTTTTTT.

This clonotype was detected ten times or more. CDR3 protein: CASSFSPLSPGGYEQYF. In DNA, the CDR3 is TGCGCCAGCAGCTTTTCGCCGCTGAGCCCAGGGGGATACGAGCAGTACTTC. V and J are TRBV5-1 and TRBJ2-7; 7 positions match TRBD1. This CDR3 is built from 17 residues. J lost 4 bases, V lost 2 bases, and 15 bases had no gene match. Germline assignment: CDR1 SGHRS and CDR2 YFSETQ.

This clonotype was seen ten or more times. The chain uses TRBV5-1 and TRBJ2-1; tentatively, D is TRBD2 (6 bases). CDR1 SGHRS and CDR2 YFSETQ come from the germline V gene. The CDR3 has 15 amino acids. The germline V and J ends were trimmed by 0 bases and 5 bases, with 12 bases remaining between them. CDR3 bases: TGCGCCAGCAGCTTGGTCGGGGGAGGAAACAATGAGCAGTTCTTC. This codes for CASSLVGGGNNEQFF.

This clonotype was observed many times. The rearrangement uses TRBV6-1 and TRBJ1-5; 7 bases match TRBD1. The CDR3 sequence is 18 residues long. Germline loops: CDR1 MNHNS, CDR2 SASEGT. The J segment lost 2 bases and the V segment lost 3 bases, leaving 13 bases of the junction unmatched. The CDR3 sequence: CASSDPQGVNSGNQPQHF. The CDR3 nucleotides are TGTGCCAGCAGTGACCCCCAGGGGGTGAATAGTGGCAATCAGCCCCAGCATTTT.

The chain carries TRBV20-1 and TRBJ2-1, with 10 bases that match TRBD2. CDR3 length: 16 amino acids. With 4 bases clipped from V and 7 bases from J, the junction kept 13 bases outside the gene matches. Germline CDR1 is DFQATT and CDR2 is SNEGSKA (reference sequence). Here the CDR3 DNA reads TGCAGTGCTACCCCATTACTAGCGGGATTTGGAAATGAGCAGTTCTTC. This sequence encodes CSATPLLAGFGNEQFF.

This clonotype was picked up many times. The J gene is TRBJ2-3, the V gene TRBV29-1; D uncertain. Germline CDR1 reads SQVTM; CDR2 reads ANQGSEA. V was cut by 3 bases and J by 3 bases, with 7 bases left in between. This CDR3 has 12 amino acids. Here the CDR3 DNA reads TGCAGCGTTGAGGCGGAGACAGATACGCAGTATTTT. Residues: CSVEAETDTQYF.

This clonotype was recorded many times. The chain couples TRBV12-5 to TRBJ1-2; D uncertain. Between the trimmed V and J ends, which lost 0 bases and 6 bases, there was a span of 17 bases. This CDR3 has 16 residues. Per germline, CDR1 LGHNT and CDR2 FRNRAP. CDR3 DNA sequence: TGTGCTAGTGGTTTGGTACCCGGCAGAGTGTCCGATGGCTACACCTTC. It codes for CASGLVPGRVSDGYTF.